This TCR beta chain was captured by sequencing in a study of blood T cell repertoires in COVID-19. Across the whole study: Italy, Spain and the United States were the sources of the convalescent and acute COVID-19 samples. From T cells, B-cell-depleted T cells, or PBMCs came the material, which was cDNA or gDNA.

Study processing details: It was from reference gene primer amplification that nucleated cell counts were estimated. TCRdb's copy holds only in-frame clones and misses some; the assay was immunoSEQ multiplex PCR. Clone size and V and J calls were adopted from that table, with D and trimming inferred from the DNA. The sample records 240,000 or so clones, around 88% being singletons. Specimen: peripheral blood. This sequence originates from a woman aged 25-40 years who had recovered from COVID-19.

CDR3 amino acids: CASSRDSSKVSYNEQFF. The CDR3 nucleotides are TGTGCCAGCAGCCGGGACTCCTCGAAGGTGTCCTACAATGAGCAGTTCTTC. The chain carries TRBV5-4 and TRBJ2-1; possible D gene TRBD2, 6 bases. The V and J ends lost 4 bases and 1 base respectively, with 18 bases between them. CDR1 is SGHNT, CDR2 YYREEE, per germline (reference sequence). This CDR3 is built from 17 residues.